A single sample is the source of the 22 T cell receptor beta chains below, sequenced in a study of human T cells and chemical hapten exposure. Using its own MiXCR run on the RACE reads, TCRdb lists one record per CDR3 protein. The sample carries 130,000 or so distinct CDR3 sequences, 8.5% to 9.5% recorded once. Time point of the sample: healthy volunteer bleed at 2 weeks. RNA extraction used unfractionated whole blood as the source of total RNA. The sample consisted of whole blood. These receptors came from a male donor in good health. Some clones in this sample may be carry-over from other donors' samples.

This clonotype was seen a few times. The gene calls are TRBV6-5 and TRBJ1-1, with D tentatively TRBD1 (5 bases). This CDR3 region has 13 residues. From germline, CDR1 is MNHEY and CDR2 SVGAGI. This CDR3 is CAIGVSPQSEAFF. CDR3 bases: TGTGCGATAGGGGTGAGCCCACAGTCTGAAGCTTTCTTT.

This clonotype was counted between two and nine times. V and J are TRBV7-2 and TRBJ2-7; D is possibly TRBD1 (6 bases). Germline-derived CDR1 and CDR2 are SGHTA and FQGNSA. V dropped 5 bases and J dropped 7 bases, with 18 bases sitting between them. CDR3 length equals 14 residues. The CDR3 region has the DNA TGTGCCAGCAGCCCTCAACAGGGTTTTGGGGAGCAGTACTTC. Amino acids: CASSPQQGFGEQYF.

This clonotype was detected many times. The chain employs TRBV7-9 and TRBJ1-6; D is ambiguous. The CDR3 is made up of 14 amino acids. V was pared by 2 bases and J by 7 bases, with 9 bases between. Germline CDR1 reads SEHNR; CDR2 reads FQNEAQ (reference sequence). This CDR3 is CASSLKGPNSPLHF. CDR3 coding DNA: TGTGCCAGCAGCTTAAAGGGCCCCAATTCACCCCTCCACTTT.

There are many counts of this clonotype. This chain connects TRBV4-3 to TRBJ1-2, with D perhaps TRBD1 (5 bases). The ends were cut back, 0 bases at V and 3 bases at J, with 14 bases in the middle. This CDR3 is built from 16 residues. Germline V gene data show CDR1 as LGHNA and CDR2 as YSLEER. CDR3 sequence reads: CASSQDRSGPYYGYTF. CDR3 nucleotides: TGCGCCAGCAGCCAAGATCGGTCAGGGCCCTACTATGGCTACACCTTC.

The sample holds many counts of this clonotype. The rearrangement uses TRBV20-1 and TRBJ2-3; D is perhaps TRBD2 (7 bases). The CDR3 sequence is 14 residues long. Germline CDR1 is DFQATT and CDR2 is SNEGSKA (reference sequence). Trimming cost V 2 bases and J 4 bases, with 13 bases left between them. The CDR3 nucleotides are TGCAGTGCTAGAAATAGGGGGGGCGCAGATACGCAGTATTTT. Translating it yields CSARNRGGADTQYF.

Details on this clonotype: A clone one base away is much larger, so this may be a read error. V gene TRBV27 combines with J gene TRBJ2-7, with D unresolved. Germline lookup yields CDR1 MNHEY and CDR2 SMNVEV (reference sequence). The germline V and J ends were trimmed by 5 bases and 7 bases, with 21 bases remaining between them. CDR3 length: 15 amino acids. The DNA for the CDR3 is TGTGCCAGCAGTCTCCATCGGGCCTCCGATGGAGAGCAGTACTTC. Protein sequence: CASSLHRASDGEQYF.

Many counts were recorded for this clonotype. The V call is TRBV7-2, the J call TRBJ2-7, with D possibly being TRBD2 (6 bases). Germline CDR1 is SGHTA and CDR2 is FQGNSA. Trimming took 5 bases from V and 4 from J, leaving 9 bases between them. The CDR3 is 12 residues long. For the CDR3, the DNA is TGTGCCAGCAGCCCCGGGAGTTACGAGCAGTACTTC. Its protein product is CASSPGSYEQYF.

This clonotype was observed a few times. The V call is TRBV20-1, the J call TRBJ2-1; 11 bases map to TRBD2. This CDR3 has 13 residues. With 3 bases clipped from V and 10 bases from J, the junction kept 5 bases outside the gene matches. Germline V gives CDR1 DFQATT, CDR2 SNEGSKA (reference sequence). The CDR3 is CSASSGRAGEQFF. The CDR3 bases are TGCAGTGCTAGTAGCGGGAGGGCAGGGGAGCAGTTCTTC.

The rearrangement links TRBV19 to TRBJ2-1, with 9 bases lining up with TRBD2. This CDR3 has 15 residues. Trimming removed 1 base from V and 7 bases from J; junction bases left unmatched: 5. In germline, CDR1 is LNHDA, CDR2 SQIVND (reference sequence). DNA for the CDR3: TGTGCCAGTAGTATAGGGGGCCTAGCGGGGAATGAGCAGTTCTTC. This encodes CASSIGGLAGNEQFF.

In DNA, the CDR3 is TGCGCCAGCAGCTTGGTGGTAGCGGGGGGCCATAATGAGCAGTTCTTC. It is translated as CASSLVVAGGHNEQFF. V and J are TRBV5-1 and TRBJ2-1, with TRBD2 matching over 10 bases. The V and J ends lost 0 bases and 7 bases, in that order; junction bases with no gene match: 7. This CDR3 has 16 amino acids. Germline lookup yields CDR1 SGHRS and CDR2 YFSETQ.

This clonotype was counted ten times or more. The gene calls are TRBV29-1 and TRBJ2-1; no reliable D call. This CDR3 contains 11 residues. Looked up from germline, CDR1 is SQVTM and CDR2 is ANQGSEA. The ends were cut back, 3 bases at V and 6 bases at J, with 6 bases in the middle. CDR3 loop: CSVEWGNEQFF. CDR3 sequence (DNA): TGCAGCGTTGAGTGGGGCAATGAGCAGTTCTTC.

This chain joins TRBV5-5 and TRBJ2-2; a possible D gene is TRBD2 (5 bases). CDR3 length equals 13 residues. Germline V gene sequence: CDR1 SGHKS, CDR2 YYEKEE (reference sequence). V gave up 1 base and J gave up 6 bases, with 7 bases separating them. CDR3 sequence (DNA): TGTGCCAGCAGCTTGCGCGGGTCCGGGGAGCTGTTTTTT. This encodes CASSLRGSGELFF. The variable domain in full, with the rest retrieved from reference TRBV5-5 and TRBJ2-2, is DAGVTQSPTHLIKTRGQQVTLRCSPISGHKSVSWYQQVLGQGPQFIFQYYEKEERGRGNFPDRFSARQFPNYSSELNVNALLLGDSALYLCASSLRGSGELFFGEGSRLTVL.

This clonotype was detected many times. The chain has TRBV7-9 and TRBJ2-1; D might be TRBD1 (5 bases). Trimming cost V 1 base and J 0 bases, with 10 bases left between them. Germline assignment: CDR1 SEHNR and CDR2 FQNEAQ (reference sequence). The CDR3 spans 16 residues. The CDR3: CASSLGRQSSYNEQFF. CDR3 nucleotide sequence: TGTGCCAGCAGCTTAGGGCGACAGAGCTCCTACAATGAGCAGTTCTTC.

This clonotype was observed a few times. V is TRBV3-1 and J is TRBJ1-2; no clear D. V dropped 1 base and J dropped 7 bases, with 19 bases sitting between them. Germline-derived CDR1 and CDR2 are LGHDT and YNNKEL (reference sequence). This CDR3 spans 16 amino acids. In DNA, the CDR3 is TGTGCCAGCAGCCAAGTGGGTGGGTCTCTCGCCTCTGGCTACACCTTC. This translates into CASSQVGGSLASGYTF.

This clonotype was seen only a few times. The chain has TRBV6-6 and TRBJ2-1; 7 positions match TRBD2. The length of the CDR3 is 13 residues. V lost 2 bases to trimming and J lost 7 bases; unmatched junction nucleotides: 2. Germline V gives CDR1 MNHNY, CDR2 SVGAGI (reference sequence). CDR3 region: CASSYSGNNEQFF. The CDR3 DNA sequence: TGTGCCAGCAGTTACAGCGGGAATAATGAGCAGTTCTTC.

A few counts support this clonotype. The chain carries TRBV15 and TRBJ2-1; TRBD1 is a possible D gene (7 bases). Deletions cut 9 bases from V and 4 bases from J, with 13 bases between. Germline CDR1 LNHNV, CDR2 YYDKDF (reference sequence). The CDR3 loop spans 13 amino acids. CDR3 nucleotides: TGTGCCACGTCAGGGGGGAGATACAATGAGCAGTTCTTC. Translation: CATSGGRYNEQFF.

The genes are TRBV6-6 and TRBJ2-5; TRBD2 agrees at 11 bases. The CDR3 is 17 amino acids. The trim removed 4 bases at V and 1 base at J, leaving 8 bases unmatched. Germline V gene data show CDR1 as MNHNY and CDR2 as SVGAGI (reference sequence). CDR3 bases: TGTGCCAGCAGTTCTCCGACTAGCGGGGATCCCCAAGAGACCCAGTACTTC. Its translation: CASSSPTSGDPQETQYF.

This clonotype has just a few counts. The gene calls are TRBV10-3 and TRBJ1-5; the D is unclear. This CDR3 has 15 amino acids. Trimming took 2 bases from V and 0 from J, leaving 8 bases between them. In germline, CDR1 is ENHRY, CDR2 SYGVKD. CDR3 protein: CAISESQNSNQPQHF. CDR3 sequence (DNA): TGTGCCATCAGTGAGAGCCAGAATAGCAATCAGCCCCAGCATTTT.

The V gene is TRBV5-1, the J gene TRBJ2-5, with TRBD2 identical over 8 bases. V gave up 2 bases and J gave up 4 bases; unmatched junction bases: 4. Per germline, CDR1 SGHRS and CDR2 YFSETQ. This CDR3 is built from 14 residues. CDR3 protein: CASSFRGGGETQYF. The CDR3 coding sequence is TGCGCCAGCAGCTTTCGGGGGGGCGGAGAGACCCAGTACTTC.

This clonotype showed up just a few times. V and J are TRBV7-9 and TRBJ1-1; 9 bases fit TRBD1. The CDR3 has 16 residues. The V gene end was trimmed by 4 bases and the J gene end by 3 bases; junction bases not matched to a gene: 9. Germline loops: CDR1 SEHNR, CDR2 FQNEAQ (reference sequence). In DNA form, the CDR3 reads TGTGCCAGCAGCTCCGCAACACAGGGGGCCGACACTGAAGCTTTCTTT. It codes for CASSSATQGADTEAFF.

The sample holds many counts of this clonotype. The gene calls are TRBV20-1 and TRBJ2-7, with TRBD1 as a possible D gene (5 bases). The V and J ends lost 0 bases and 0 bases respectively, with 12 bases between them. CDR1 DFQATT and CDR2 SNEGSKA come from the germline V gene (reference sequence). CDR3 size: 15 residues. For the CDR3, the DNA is TGCAGTGCTAGAGATCGCCAGGGTCCCTCCTACGAGCAGTACTTC. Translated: CSARDRQGPSYEQYF.

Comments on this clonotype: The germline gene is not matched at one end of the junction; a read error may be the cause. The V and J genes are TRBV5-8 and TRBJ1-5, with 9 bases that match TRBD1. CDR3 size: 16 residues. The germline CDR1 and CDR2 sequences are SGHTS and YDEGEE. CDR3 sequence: CSSSFGQGMLNQPQHF. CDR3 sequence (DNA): TGTTCCAGCAGCTTTGGACAGGGGATGCTCAATCAGCCCCAGCATTTT.